The clone carrying this T cell receptor beta chain was counted a few times. Antigen: not known. V gave up 4 bases and J gave up 3 bases; unmatched junction bases: 3. CDR3 size: 14 residues. Germline values: CDR1 MGHDK, CDR2 SYGVNS. These data come from a study of cytomegalovirus exposure and HLA in healthy donors. Study overall: Early on, a data release was issued that held approximately 78 million unique TCRs from HLA-typed donors.

The PCR had 60 Vbeta and 13 Jbeta primers. The repertoire was sequenced with immunoSEQ multiplex PCR; TCRdb's copy has only in-frame clones and lacks some. The profile shows around 200,000 clones, over 60% of them singletons. General observations from the study: A missense DCLRE1C variant was associated with V- and J-gene trimming of TCR beta chains in a later analysis, and an independent cohort replicated the association.

The V gene is TRBV25-1, the J gene TRBJ1-5; TRBD1 aligns across 7 bases. Input material: PBMCs. The receptor comes from a male donor in good health and CMV-seronegative. The CDR3 here is CASSVTGVNQPQHF. DNA for the CDR3: TGTGCCAGCAGTGTTACAGGGGTCAATCAGCCCCAGCATTTT.